The present T cell receptor beta chain was sequenced within a study of cytomegalovirus exposure and HLA in healthy donors. This clone was recorded once. Its antigen is not identified. V lost 7 bases and J lost 6; bases outside the gene matches: 9. Looked up from germline, CDR1 is PRHDT and CDR2 is FYEKMQ (reference sequence). This CDR3 region has 14 residues. The study, taken as a whole, reports: The presence/absence work took it that sequencing depth was about the same across donors. Immune exposure information comprised only CMV serostatus.

13 Jbeta primers and 60 Vbeta primers were used for the PCR. Sequencing was performed with immunoSEQ multiplex PCR; in TCRdb, only in-frame clones are kept and a portion is missing. This table holds 160,000 or so clones, roughly 80% found once. The sequence was collected from a man in his fifties or sixties in good health and CMV-seropositive. The rearrangement joins TRBV13 to TRBJ2-3; 8 nucleotides agree with TRBD2. Material: PBMCs. The DNA of the CDR3 is TGTGCCAGCATCATAGCGGGGTTGAGTGATACGCAGTATTTT. Its protein product is CASIIAGLSDTQYF. The full variable domain, completed using reference TRBV13 and TRBJ2-3, is AAGVIQSPRHLIKEKRETATLKCYPIPRHDTVYWYQQGPGQDPQFLISFYEKMQSDKGSIPDRFSAQQFSDYHSELNMSSLELGDSALYFCASIIAGLSDTQYFGPGTRLTVL.